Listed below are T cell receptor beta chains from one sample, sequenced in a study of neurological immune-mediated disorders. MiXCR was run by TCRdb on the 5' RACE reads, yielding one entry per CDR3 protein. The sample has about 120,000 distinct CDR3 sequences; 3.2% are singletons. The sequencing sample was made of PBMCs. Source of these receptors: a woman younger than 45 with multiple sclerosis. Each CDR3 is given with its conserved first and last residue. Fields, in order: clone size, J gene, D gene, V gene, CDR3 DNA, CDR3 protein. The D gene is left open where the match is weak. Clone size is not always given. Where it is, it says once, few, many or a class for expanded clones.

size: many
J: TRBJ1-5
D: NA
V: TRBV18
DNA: TGTGCCAGCTCAGAAGGGGTAGATCAGCCCCAGCATTTT
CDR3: CASSEGVDQPQHF

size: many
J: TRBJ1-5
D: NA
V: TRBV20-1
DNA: TGCAGTGCTGGGGACCGGGCTCAGCCCCAGCATTTT
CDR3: CSAGDRAQPQHF

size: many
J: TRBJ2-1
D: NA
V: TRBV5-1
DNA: TGCGCCAGCAGCTTCAGGGCGTTCGAGAATGAGCAGTTCTTC
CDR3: CASSFRAFENEQFF

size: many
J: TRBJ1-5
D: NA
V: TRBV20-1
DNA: TGCAGTGCTGCAACCCGCAGTGGGCGCGATCAGCCCCAGCATTTT
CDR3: CSAATRSGRDQPQHF

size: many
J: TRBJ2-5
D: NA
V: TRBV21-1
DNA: TGTGCCAGCTCGGGGACAGGGACAGAGACCCAGTACTTC
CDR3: CASSGTGTETQYF

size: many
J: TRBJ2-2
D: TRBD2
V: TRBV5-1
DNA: TGCGCCAGCAGCTCAAGCGGGGGGACTTACACCGGGGAGCTGTTTTTT
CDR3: CASSSSGGTYTGELFF

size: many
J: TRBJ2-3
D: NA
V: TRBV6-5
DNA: TGTGCCAGCAGTCAGATTCAACTCACAGATACGCAGTATTTT
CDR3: CASSQIQLTDTQYF

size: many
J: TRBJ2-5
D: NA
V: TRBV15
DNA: TGTGCCACCAGCAGAGATCCGGGGGGCGAGACCCAGTACTTC
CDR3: CATSRDPGGETQYF

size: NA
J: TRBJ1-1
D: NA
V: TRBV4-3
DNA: TGCGCCAGCAGCCAAGATCGCGTCAAGACTGAAGCTTTCTTT
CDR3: CASSQDRVKTEAFF

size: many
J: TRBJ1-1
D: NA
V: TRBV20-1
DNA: TGCAGTGCTAGAGATACTGCCGGGGGGAATGAAGCTTTCTTT
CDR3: CSARDTAGGNEAFF

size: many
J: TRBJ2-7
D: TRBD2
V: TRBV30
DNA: TGTGCCTGGAGTGTCGCGGGGGGCGGCGAGCAGTACTTC
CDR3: CAWSVAGGGEQYF

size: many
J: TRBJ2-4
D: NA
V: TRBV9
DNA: TGTGCCAGCAGCGTATATTCCCATTCGAACATTCAGTACTTC
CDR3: CASSVYSHSNIQYF

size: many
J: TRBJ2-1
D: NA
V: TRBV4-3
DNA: TGCGCCAGCAGCCAAGATCTGGACTTAACCGGGAATGAGCAGTTCTTC
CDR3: CASSQDLDLTGNEQFF

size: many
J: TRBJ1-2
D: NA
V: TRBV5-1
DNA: TGCGCCAGCAGAGTACAGGGCGGGGACTATGGCTACACCTTC
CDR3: CASRVQGGDYGYTF

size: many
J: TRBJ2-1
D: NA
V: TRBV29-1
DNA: TGCAGCGCCAGAGAGACAGTGGAGTTCTTC
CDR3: CSARETVEFF

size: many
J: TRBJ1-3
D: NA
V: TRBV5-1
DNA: TGCGCCAGCAGCTTGGAGGTGGCGAGCTCTGGAAACACCATATATTTT
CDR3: CASSLEVASSGNTIYF